This T cell receptor (beta chain) was captured in a study of blood T cell repertoires in COVID-19. Across the whole study: Sources were T cells, B-cell-depleted T cells, or PBMCs; the material itself was cDNA or gDNA.

Enrollees, roughly 18 to 89 years old, lived in around 23 US areas. CDR1 MRHNA and CDR2 SNTAGT come from the germline V gene. The CDR3 loop spans 16 amino acids. V lost 4 bases and J lost 8, with 23 bases in between. Under the authors' procedure: Reference gene primer amplification gave nucleated cell count estimates. The repertoire was sequenced with immunoSEQ multiplex PCR; TCRdb's copy has only in-frame clones and lacks some. That table is the source of V, J and clone size, and D and trimming were worked out from the DNA. The sample yields around 390,000 clones, about 86% seen once. The chain combines TRBV6-4 with TRBJ1-2; TRBD1 is a possible D gene (5 bases). Specimen: PBMCs or T cells enriched from blood (not recorded which). The TCR originated in a woman aged 45 to 65 who had recovered from COVID-19. The DNA of the CDR3 is TGTGCCAGCAGTGCCTCGTGGTCCGGGGGAAGATACGGCTACACCTTC. This encodes CASSASWSGGRYGYTF.